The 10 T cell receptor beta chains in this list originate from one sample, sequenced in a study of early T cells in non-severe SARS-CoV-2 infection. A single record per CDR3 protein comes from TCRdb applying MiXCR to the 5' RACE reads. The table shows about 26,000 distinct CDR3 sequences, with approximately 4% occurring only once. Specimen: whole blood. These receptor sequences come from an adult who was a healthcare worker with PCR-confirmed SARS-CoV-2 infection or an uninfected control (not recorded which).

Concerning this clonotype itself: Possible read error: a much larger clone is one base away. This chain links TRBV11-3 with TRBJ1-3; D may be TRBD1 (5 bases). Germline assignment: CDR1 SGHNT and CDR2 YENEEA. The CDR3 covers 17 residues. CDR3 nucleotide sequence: TGTGTCAGCAGCCCCGGTGGGGGTATGTCGTCTGAAAACACCATATATTTT. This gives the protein CVSSPGGGMSSENTIYF.

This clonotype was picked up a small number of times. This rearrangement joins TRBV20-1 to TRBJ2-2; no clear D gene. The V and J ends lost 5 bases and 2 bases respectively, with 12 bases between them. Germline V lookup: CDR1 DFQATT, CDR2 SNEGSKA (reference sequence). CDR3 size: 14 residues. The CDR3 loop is CSAGRSINTGELFF. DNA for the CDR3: TGCAGTGCTGGACGGAGTATCAACACCGGGGAGCTGTTTTTT.

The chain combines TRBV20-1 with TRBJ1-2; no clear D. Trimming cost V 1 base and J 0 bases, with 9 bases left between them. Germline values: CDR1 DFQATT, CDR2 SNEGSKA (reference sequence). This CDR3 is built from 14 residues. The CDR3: CSARVAESNYGYTF. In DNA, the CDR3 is TGCAGTGCTAGAGTGGCAGAATCTAACTATGGCTACACCTTC.

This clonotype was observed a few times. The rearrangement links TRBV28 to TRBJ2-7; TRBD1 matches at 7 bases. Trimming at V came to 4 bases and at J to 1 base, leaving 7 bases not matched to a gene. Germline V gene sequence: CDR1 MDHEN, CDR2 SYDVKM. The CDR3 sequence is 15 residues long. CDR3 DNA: TGTGCCAGCAGTTCCGACAGGGAAGTGTCCTACGAGCAGTACTTC. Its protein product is CASSSDREVSYEQYF.

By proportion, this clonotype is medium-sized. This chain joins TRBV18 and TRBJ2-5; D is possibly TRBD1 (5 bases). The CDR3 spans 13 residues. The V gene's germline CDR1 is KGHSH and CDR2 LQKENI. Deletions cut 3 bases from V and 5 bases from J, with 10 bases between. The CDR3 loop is CASSPPHRETQYF. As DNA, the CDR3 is TGTGCCAGCTCACCCCCGCACAGGGAGACCCAGTACTTC. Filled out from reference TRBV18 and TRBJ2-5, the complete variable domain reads NAGVMQNPRHLVRRRGQEARLRCSPMKGHSHVYWYRQLPEEGLKFMVYLQKENIIDESGMPKERFSAEFPKEGPSILRIQQVVRGDSAAYFCASSPPHRETQYFGPGTRLLVL.

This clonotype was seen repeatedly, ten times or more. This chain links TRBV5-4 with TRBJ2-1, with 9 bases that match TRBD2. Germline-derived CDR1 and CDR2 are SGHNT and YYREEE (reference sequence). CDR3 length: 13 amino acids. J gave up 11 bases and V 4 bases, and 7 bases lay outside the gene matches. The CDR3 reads CASSGEAGGKQFF. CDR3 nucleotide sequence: TGTGCCAGCAGCGGGGAAGCGGGAGGAAAGCAGTTCTTC.

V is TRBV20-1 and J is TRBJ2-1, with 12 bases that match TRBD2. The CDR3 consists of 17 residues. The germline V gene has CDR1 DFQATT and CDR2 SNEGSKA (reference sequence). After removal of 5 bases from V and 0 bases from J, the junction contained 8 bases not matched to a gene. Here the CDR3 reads CSAPPGLAGSSYNEQFF. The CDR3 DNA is TGCAGTGCTCCTCCGGGACTAGCGGGCAGCTCCTACAATGAGCAGTTCTTC.

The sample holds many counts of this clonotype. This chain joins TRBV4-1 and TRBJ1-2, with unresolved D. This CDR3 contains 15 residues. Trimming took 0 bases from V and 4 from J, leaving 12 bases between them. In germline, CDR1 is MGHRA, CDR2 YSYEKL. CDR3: CASSQDLQSRYGYTF. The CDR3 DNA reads TGCGCCAGCAGCCAAGATCTACAGTCCCGCTATGGCTACACCTTC.

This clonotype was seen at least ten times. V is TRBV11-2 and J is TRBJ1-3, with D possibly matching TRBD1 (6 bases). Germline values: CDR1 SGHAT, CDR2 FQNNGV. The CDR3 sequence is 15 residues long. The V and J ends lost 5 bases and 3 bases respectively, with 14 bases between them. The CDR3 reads CASSREGGRGNTIYF. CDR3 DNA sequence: TGTGCCAGCAGCCGCGAGGGGGGCCGTGGAAACACCATATATTTT. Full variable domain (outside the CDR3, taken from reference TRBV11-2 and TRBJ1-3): EAGVAQSPRYKIIEKRQSVAFWCNPISGHATLYWYQQILGQGPKLLIQFQNNGVVDDSQLPKDRFSAERLKGVDSTLKIQPAKLEDSAVYLCASSREGGRGNTIYFGEGSWLTVV.

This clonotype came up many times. CDR3: CSARVGTSGNLRDRTDTQYF. Here the CDR3 DNA reads TGCAGTGCTAGAGTCGGGACTAGCGGGAATTTGAGGGACCGCACAGATACGCAGTATTTT. The genes are TRBV20-1 and TRBJ2-3; 13 positions agree with TRBD2. In germline, CDR1 is DFQATT, CDR2 SNEGSKA (reference sequence). Trimming removed 1 base from V and 1 base from J; junction bases left unmatched: 14. This CDR3 comprises 20 residues.